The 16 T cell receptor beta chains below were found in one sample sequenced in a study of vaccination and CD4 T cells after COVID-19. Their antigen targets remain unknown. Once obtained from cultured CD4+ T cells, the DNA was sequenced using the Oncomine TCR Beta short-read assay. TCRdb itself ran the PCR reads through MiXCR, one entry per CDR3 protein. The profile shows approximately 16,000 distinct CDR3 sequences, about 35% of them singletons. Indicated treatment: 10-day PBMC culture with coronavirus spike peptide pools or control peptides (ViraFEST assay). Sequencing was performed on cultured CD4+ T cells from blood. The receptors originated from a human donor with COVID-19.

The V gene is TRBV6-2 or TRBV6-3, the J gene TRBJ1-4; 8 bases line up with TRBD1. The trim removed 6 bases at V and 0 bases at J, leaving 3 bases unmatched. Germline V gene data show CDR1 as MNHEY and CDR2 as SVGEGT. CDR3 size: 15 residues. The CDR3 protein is CASSGQGATNEKLFF. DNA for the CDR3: TGTGCCAGCAGCGGACAGGGAGCAACTAATGAAAAACTGTTTTTT.

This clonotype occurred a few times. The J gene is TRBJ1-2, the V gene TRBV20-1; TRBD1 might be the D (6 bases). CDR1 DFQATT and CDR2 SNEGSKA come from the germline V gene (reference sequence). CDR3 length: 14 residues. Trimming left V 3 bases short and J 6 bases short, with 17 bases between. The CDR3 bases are TGCAGTGCTAGCCTCCAACAGGGATCCGATGGCTACACCTTC. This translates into CSASLQQGSDGYTF.

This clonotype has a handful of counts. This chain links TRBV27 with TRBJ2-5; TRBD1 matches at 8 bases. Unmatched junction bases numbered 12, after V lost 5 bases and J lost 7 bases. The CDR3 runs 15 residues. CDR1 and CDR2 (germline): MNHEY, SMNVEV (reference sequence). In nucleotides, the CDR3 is TGTGCCAGCAGTCGCAGTACAGGGGGTTGGGGGACCCAGTACTTC. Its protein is CASSRSTGGWGTQYF.

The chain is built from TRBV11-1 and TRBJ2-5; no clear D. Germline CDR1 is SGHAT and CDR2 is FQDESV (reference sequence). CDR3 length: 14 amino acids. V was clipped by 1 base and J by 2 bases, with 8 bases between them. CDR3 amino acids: CASSLGRQQETQYF. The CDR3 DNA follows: TGTGCCAGCAGCTTAGGCCGGCAGCAAGAGACCCAGTACTTC. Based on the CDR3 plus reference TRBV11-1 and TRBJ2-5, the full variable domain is EAEVAQSPRYKITEKSQAVAFWCDPISGHATLYWYRQILGQGPELLVQFQDESVVDDSQLPKDRFSAERLKGVDSTLKIQPAELGDSAMYLCASSLGRQQETQYFGPGTRLLVL.

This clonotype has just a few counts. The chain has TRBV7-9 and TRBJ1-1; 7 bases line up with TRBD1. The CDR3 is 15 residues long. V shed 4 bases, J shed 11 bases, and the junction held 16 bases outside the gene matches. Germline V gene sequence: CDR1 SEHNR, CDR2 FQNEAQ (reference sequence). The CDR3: CASSSSGTEPYRAFF. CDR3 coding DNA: TGTGCCAGCAGCTCCTCCGGGACAGAGCCTTATAGGGCTTTCTTT. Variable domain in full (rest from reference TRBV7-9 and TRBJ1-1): DTGVSQNPRHKITKRGQNVTFRCDPISEHNRLYWYRQTLGQGPEFLTYFQNEAQLEKSRLLSDRFSAERPKGSFSTLEIQRTEQGDSAMYLCASSSSGTEPYRAFFGQGTRLTVV.

The CDR3 DNA is TGTGCCAGTAAGCAGGGGTGGGGATCCGCCGGGGAGCTGTTTTTT. Amino acid sequence: CASKQGWGSAGELFF. The rearrangement links TRBV19 to TRBJ2-2; a weak D match, TRBD1 (6 bases). The V end was cut by 7 bases, the J end by 6 bases, with 18 bases between. Germline values: CDR1 LNHDA, CDR2 SQIVND (reference sequence). The CDR3 runs to 15 residues.

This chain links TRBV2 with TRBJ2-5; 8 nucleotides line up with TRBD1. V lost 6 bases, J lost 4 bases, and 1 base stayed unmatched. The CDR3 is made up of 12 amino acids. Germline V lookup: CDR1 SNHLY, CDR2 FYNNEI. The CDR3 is CASRTGGETQYF. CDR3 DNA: TGTGCCAGCAGAACAGGGGGAGAGACCCAGTACTTC.

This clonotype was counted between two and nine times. The DNA of the CDR3 is TGTGCCAGCAGCTTAGGACAGGGGGCGTGGTACGAGCAGTACTTC. Translation gives CASSLGQGAWYEQYF. The gene calls are TRBV11-2 and TRBJ2-7; 10 bases are shared with TRBD1. The germline gives CDR1 SGHAT, CDR2 FQNNGV. This CDR3 region has 15 residues. V gave up 1 base and J gave up 4 bases; unmatched junction bases: 4.

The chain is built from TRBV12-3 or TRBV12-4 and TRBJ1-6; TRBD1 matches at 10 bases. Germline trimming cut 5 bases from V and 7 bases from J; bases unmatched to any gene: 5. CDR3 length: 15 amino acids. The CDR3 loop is CASSPRTGGNSPLHF. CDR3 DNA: TGTGCCAGCAGTCCCCGGACAGGGGGGAATTCACCCCTCCACTTT.

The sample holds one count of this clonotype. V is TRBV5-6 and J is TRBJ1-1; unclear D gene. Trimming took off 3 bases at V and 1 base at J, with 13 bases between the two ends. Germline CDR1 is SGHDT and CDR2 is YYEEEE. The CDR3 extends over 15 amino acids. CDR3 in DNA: TGTGCCAGCAGCTCGCGTTTCCTACCGAACACTGAAGCTTTCTTT. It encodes CASSSRFLPNTEAFF.

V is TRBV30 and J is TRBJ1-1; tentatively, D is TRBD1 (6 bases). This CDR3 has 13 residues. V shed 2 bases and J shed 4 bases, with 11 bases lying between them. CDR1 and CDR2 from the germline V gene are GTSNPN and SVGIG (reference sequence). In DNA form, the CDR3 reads TGTGCCTGGAGTACTAGCAGGGGCACTGAAGCTTTCTTT. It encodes CAWSTSRGTEAFF.

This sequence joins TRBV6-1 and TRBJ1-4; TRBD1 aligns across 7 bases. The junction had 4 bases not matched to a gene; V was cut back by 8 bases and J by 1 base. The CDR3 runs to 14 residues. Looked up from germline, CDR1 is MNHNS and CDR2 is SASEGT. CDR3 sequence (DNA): TGTGCCAGCGGCAACAGGGGAACTAATGAAAAACTGTTTTTT. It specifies CASGNRGTNEKLFF.

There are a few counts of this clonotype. For the CDR3, the DNA is TGCAGCGTTGGCAGGGCGGGTTATCGGCATGGCTACACCTTC. Residues: CSVGRAGYRHGYTF. This sequence joins TRBV29-1 and TRBJ1-2; TRBD1 is a possible D gene (5 bases). Between the trimmed V and J ends, which lost 4 bases and 6 bases, there was a span of 18 bases. This CDR3 comprises 14 residues. Per germline, CDR1 SQVTM and CDR2 ANQGSEA.

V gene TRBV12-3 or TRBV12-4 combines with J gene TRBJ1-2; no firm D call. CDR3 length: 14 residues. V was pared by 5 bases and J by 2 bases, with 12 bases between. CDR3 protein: CASSREQSNYGYTF. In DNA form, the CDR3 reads TGTGCCAGCAGTAGAGAGCAATCCAACTATGGCTACACCTTC.

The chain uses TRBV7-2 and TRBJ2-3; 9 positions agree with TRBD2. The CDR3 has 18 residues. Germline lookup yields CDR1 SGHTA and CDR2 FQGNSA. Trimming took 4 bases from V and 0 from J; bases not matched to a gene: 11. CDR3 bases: TGTGCCAGCAGCTCCCCTTGGGGTAGCGGGGGCAGCACAGATACGCAGTATTTT. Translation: CASSSPWGSGGSTDTQYF.

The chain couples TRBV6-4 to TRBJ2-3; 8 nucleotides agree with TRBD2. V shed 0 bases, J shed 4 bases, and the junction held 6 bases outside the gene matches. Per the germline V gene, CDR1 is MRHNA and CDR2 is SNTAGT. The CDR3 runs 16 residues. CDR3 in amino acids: CASSDSASGPADTQYF. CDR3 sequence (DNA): TGTGCCAGCAGTGACTCCGCTAGCGGGCCTGCAGATACGCAGTATTTT.